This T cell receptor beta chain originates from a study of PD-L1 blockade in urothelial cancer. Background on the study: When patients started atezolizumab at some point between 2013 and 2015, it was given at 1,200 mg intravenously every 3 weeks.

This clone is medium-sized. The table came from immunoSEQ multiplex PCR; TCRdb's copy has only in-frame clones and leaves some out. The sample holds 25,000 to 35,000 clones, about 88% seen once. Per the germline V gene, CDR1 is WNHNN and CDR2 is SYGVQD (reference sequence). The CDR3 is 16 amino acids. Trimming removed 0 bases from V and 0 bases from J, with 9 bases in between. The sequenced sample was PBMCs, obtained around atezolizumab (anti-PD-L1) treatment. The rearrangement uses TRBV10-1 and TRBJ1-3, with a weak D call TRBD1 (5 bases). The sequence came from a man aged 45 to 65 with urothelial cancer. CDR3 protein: CASSESSGASGNTIYF. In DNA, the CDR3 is TGCGCCAGCAGTGAGTCTAGCGGGGCCTCTGGAAACACCATATATTTT.